Listed below are T cell receptor beta chains from one sample, sequenced in a study of cytomegalovirus exposure and HLA in healthy donors. Clones were read by immunoSEQ multiplex PCR, and TCRdb kept only the in-frame ones, dropping some. The table records more than 110,000 clones, 80% of them present only once. Sequenced input: PBMCs. Receptor source: a male donor in good health and CMV-seronegative. Each CDR3 is given with its conserved first and last residue. A D gene is named only where the DNA matches it firmly. Clone size appears in some rows only: once, few, many, or a class for an expanded clone.

D gene	V gene	clone size	J gene	CDR3 protein	CDR3 DNA
-	TRBV10-2	once	TRBJ1-1	CASSEREVTEAFF	TGCGCCAGCAGTGAGAGGGAGGTCACTGAAGCTTTCTTT
TRBD1	TRBV28	-	TRBJ1-2	CASSLGQEYGYTF	TGTGCCAGCAGTCTAGGACAGGAGTATGGCTACACCTTC
-	TRBV27	-	TRBJ1-4	CASSSLGGEKLFF	TGTGCCAGCAGTTCCCTCGGCGGGGAAAAACTGTTTTTT
-	TRBV11-2	-	TRBJ1-3	CASSLEGGYSGNTIYF	TGTGCCAGCAGCTTAGAGGGGGGTTACTCTGGAAACACCATATATTTT
-	TRBV20-1	once	TRBJ1-1	CSARDRAEAFF	TGCAGTGCTAGAGATCGAGCTGAAGCTTTCTTT
TRBD2	TRBV9	few	TRBJ2-5	CASSASAGGRGGTQYF	TGTGCCAGCAGCGCATCGGCGGGGGGTAGGGGCGGGACCCAGTACTTC
-	TRBV5-1	once	TRBJ2-5	CASSLAQETQYF	TGCGCCAGCAGCTTGGCGCAAGAGACCCAGTACTTC
TRBD1	TRBV5-1	-	TRBJ2-5	CASSLGTGGLAETQYF	TGCGCCAGCAGCCTAGGAACAGGGGGCTTGGCGGAGACCCAGTACTTC
TRBD1	TRBV5-8	-	TRBJ1-4	CASSLVDRATNEKLFF	TGTGCCAGCAGCTTGGTGGACAGGGCAACTAATGAAAAACTGTTTTTT
-	TRBV6-6	-	TRBJ2-5	CASSSTGQKETQYF	TGTGCCAGCAGTTCCACCGGACAGAAAGAGACCCAGTACTTC
-	TRBV19	-	TRBJ1-1	CASSKDWNTEAFF	TGTGCCAGTAGTAAGGACTGGAACACTGAAGCTTTCTTT
TRBD1	TRBV19	-	TRBJ1-2	CASIGDRTFLGYTF	TGTGCCAGTATCGGGGACAGGACTTTTCTTGGCTACACCTTC